This T cell receptor beta chain was found in a study of cytomegalovirus exposure and HLA in healthy donors. The V and J ends lost 4 bases and 7 bases, in that order; junction bases with no gene match: 10. The CDR3 extends over 15 amino acids. In germline, CDR1 is MNHNY, CDR2 SVGAGI (reference sequence). Worth noting for this clone: What it binds is unknown.

Overall study findings and caveats: Rarity held for most TCR sequences, but there were some public TCRs that occurred in many donors. Only CMV serostatus was available as immune exposure information. The study listed some 160 cytomegalovirus-associated TCR beta chains.

The PCR ran on 60 Vbeta and 13 Jbeta primers. Measured with immunoSEQ multiplex PCR; TCRdb has only the in-frame clones, and not every one. The sample has approximately 45,000 clones, about three quarters seen once. The sequenced sample was PBMCs. The genes are TRBV6-6 and TRBJ1-2, with 9 bases lining up with TRBD1. This sequence was found in a woman aged 25 to 45 in good health and CMV-seronegative. The CDR3 is CASSFQQGAVAGYTF. The CDR3 DNA follows: TGTGCCAGCAGTTTCCAACAGGGGGCCGTTGCTGGCTACACCTTC.